This record looks at one T cell receptor beta chain sequence and its context. Its antigen is undetermined. The sample belongs to a study of cytomegalovirus exposure and HLA in healthy donors. General observations from the study: The CMV antigen specificity of a few CMV-associated chains was confirmed through in vitro analysis. Among TCR sequences, most were rare, though some public TCRs appeared in many donors.

Trimming took off 4 bases at V and 6 bases at J, with 10 bases between the two ends. This CDR3 spans 13 amino acids. Germline-derived CDR1 and CDR2 are SGDLS and YYNGEE. The PCR ran on 60 Vbeta and 13 Jbeta primers. Assay used: immunoSEQ multiplex PCR; TCRdb lists only in-frame clones, some missing. This table has around 150,000 clones, 70% to 80% appearing once. The rearrangement joins TRBV9 to TRBJ2-2; perhaps TRBD2 as D (5 bases). Sequencing input: PBMCs. This receptor was obtained from a human donor in good health. CDR3 in DNA: TGTGCCAGCAGCCCCGAAGCGGCCGGGGAGCTGTTTTTT. It encodes CASSPEAAGELFF.